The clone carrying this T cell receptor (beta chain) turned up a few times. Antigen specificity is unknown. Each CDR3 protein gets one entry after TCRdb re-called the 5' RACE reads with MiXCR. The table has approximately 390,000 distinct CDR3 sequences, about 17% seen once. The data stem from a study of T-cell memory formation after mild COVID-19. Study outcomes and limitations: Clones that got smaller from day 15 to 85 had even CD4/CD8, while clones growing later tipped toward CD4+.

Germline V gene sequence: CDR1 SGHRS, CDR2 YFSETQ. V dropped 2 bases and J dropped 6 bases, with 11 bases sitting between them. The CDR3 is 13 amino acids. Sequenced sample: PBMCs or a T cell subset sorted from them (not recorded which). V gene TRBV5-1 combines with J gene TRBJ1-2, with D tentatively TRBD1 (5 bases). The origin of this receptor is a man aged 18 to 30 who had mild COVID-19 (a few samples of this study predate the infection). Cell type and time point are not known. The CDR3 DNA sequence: TGCGCCAGCAGCTTCAGTCAGGGACATGGCTACACCTTC. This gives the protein CASSFSQGHGYTF.